This TCR beta chain was observed in a study of T cells in localized non-small cell lung cancer. Using immunoSEQ multiplex PCR, the repertoire was profiled, and TCRdb retains in-frame clones only, with some absent. This table has tens of thousands of clones, about 88% appearing once. The receptor's source is a woman aged 18 to 49 with stage III lung adenocarcinoma. This sample comprised peripheral blood, obtained before any cancer treatment.

The CDR3: CASSSQGELVYGYTF. Here the CDR3 DNA reads TGTGCCAGCAGCTCACAGGGGGAGTTAGTCTATGGCTACACCTTC. This chain uses TRBV7-3 with TRBJ1-2, with 8 bases that match TRBD1. Germline V lookup: CDR1 SGHTA, CDR2 FQGTGA. V lost 4 bases to trimming and J lost 4 bases; unmatched junction nucleotides: 8. This CDR3 has 15 residues. The entire variable domain, with the rest obtained from reference TRBV7-3 and TRBJ1-2, is as follows: GAGVSQTPSNKVTEKGKYVELRCDPISGHTALYWYRQSLGQGPEFLIYFQGTGAADDSGLPNDRFFAVRPEGSVSTLKIQRTERGDSAVYLCASSSQGELVYGYTFGSGTRLTVV.